This T cell receptor beta chain was captured by sequencing in a study of T cells after yellow fever vaccination. Study-level background: Low-cell-number fractions were prepared with SMART-Seq v4 Ultra Low Input.

Study-level results: Post-booster samples contained most primary-vaccination clones (just under 98% CD4, around 90% CD8). In FACS-sorted repertoires, abundant clonotypes from the bulk population could appear as contaminants. Only a small proportion of the clonotypes turned up in both the CD4 and the CD8 compartments, likely arising from convergent recombination.

Trimming removed 5 bases at V and 5 bases at J, with 18 bases between. CDR3 length: 15 amino acids. Germline CDR1 reads SGHTA; CDR2 reads FQGNSA. This clonotype was detected only a few times. Antigen specificity is unknown. Each CDR3 protein is one row after TCRdb ran MiXCR on the 5' RACE reads. The sample shows 250,000 to 400,000 distinct CDR3 sequences, 3.5% to 4.5% of them seen only once. The chain employs TRBV7-2 and TRBJ2-5, with unresolved D. The sequences come from PBMCs, collected 15 days after the yellow fever booster vaccination. The TCR was taken from a man between 18 and 35 years old who received the YFV17D yellow fever vaccine. CDR3 in DNA: TGTGCCAGCAGCCCGCCGGGCCGCCGCCAGGAGACCCAGTACTTC. The encoded protein is CASSPPGRRQETQYF.